These 29 T cell receptor beta chains originate from one sample sequenced in a study of technical replicates of blood from a handful of donors. The assay was immunoSEQ multiplex PCR, and TCRdb's table has in-frame clones only and misses some. Here the sample spans tens of thousands of clones, roughly 92% being singletons. Input material: T cells isolated from PBMCs. The receptor source for this set is a human donor in good health.

This chain joins TRBV11-3 and TRBJ2-1; D perhaps matches TRBD2 (5 bases). CDR1 is SGHNT, CDR2 YENEEA, per germline. This CDR3 comprises 19 residues. V was trimmed by 0 bases and J by 1 base, leaving 19 bases between them. The chain's CDR3 is CASSLDPRSADSSYNEQFF. As DNA, the CDR3 is TGTGCCAGCAGCTTAGATCCCAGATCTGCGGACTCATCCTACAATGAGCAGTTCTTC.

This rearrangement joins TRBV5-1 to TRBJ2-3; 8 bases line up with TRBD2. The germline V gene has CDR1 SGHRS and CDR2 YFSETQ. The CDR3 has 14 residues. V trimming: 7 bases; J trimming: 0 bases; junction bases outside the gene matches: 4. CDR3 in amino acids: CASLSSGSTDTQYF. Here the CDR3 DNA reads TGCGCCAGCCTCTCTAGCGGGAGCACAGATACGCAGTATTTT. Filled out from reference TRBV5-1 and TRBJ2-3, the complete variable domain reads KAGVTQTPRYLIKTRGQQVTLSCSPISGHRSVSWYQQTPGQGLQFLFEYFSETQRNKGNFPGRFSGRQFSNSRSEMNVSTLELGDSALYLCASLSSGSTDTQYFGPGTRLTVL.

The chain carries TRBV5-8 and TRBJ2-7; TRBD1 matches 8 bases. CDR3 length equals 16 residues. The J segment lost 2 bases and the V segment lost 4 bases, leaving 11 bases of the junction unmatched. The germline V gene has CDR1 SGHTS and CDR2 YDEGEE. The CDR3 protein is CASSPLEGTGAYEQYF. In DNA form, the CDR3 reads TGTGCCAGCAGCCCTCTGGAAGGGACAGGAGCCTACGAGCAGTACTTC.

The gene calls are TRBV6-4 and TRBJ1-1; D is perhaps TRBD1 (5 bases). Trimming shortened V by 5 bases and J by 4 bases, and 17 bases separated the two germline ends. Germline lookup yields CDR1 MRHNA and CDR2 SNTAGT. This CDR3 spans 15 amino acids. The CDR3 sequence: CASSLEGTGLTEAFF. The CDR3, as DNA: TGTGCCAGCAGTTTAGAAGGTACAGGTCTCACTGAAGCTTTCTTT.

Comments on this clone: Relative to the germline gene, one junction end is altered; a read error may explain this. This chain links TRBV7-7 with TRBJ2-1; 13 bases line up with TRBD2. The length of the CDR3 is 15 residues. CDR1 SSHAT and CDR2 FNYEAQ come from the germline V gene (reference sequence). The CDR3, as DNA: TGTGCTAGCAGCTTAGGACTAGCGGGAGACAATGAGCAGTTCTTC. As protein: CASSLGLAGDNEQFF.

CDR3 region: CASSPASGGSYNEQFF. CDR3 nucleotides: TGCGCCAGCAGCCCGGCTAGCGGGGGGTCCTACAATGAGCAGTTCTTC. The chain joins TRBV4-1 to TRBJ2-1; TRBD2 aligns across 11 bases. The CDR3 loop spans 16 amino acids. The trim removed 4 bases at V and 1 base at J, leaving 3 bases unmatched. Germline V gene sequence: CDR1 MGHRA, CDR2 YSYEKL.

The chain is built from TRBV11-3 and TRBJ2-2, with D possibly being TRBD1 (5 bases). CDR3 length equals 18 residues. Trimming removed 4 bases from V and 5 bases from J, with 23 bases in between. Looked up from germline, CDR1 is SGHNT and CDR2 is YENEEA. In nucleotides, the CDR3 is TGTGCCAGCAGCTACCCCGGACATCGAATAAGGGAAACCGGGGAGCTGTTTTTT. This sequence encodes CASSYPGHRIRETGELFF.

The V gene is TRBV9, the J gene TRBJ2-1, with 7 bases that match TRBD2. The ends lost 2 bases at V and 6 bases at J; junction bases unmatched: 5. The CDR3 runs to 14 residues. CDR1 SGDLS and CDR2 YYNGEE come from the germline V gene. This chain's CDR3 is CASSVGGLGNEQFF. CDR3 in DNA: TGTGCCAGCAGCGTGGGAGGGCTTGGCAATGAGCAGTTCTTC. Full variable domain (rest looked up from reference TRBV9 and TRBJ2-1): DSGVTQTPKHLITATGQRVTLRCSPRSGDLSVYWYQQSLDQGLQFLIQYYNGEERAKGNILERFSAQQFPDLHSELNLSSLELGDSALYFCASSVGGLGNEQFFGPGTRLTVL.

This rearrangement joins TRBV6-5 to TRBJ2-2, with 7 bases identical to TRBD1. Germline assignment: CDR1 MNHEY and CDR2 SVGAGI. The J segment lost 6 bases and the V segment lost 5 bases, leaving 9 bases of the junction unmatched. The length of the CDR3 is 15 residues. The CDR3: CASSPDRLIAGELFF. CDR3 DNA: TGTGCCAGCAGTCCGGACAGGTTAATCGCCGGGGAGCTGTTTTTT.

The V gene is TRBV30, the J gene TRBJ2-7; D is perhaps TRBD1 (5 bases). From germline, CDR1 is GTSNPN and CDR2 SVGIG (reference sequence). Trimming cost V 0 bases and J 1 base, with 7 bases left between them. The CDR3 length is 13 residues. In nucleotides, the CDR3 is TGTGCCTGGAGTGTAGACAGTTCCTACGAGCAGTACTTC. The encoded protein is CAWSVDSSYEQYF.

The rearrangement links TRBV14 to TRBJ1-1; 7 bases map to TRBD1. Germline loops: CDR1 SGHDN, CDR2 FVKESK. The CDR3 runs 15 residues. The V gene end was trimmed by 6 bases and the J gene end by 4 bases; junction bases not matched to a gene: 11. The chain's CDR3 is CASRGDTTGITEAFF. CDR3 bases: TGTGCCAGCAGGGGCGACACGACAGGGATCACTGAAGCTTTCTTT. Filled out from reference TRBV14 and TRBJ1-1, the complete variable domain reads EAGVTQFPSHSVIEKGQTVTLRCDPISGHDNLYWYRRVMGKEIKFLLHFVKESKQDESGMPNNRFLAERTGGTYSTLKVQPAELEDSGVYFCASRGDTTGITEAFFGQGTRLTVV.

The CDR3 here is CASSVDAKMEKLFF. In DNA, the CDR3 is TGTGCCAGCAGTGTAGATGCCAAAATGGAAAAACTGTTTTTT. The chain joins TRBV2 to TRBJ1-4, with unresolved D. Trimming shortened V by 4 bases and J by 8 bases, and 14 bases separated the two germline ends. CDR1 and CDR2 from the germline V gene are SNHLY and FYNNEI. The CDR3 length is 14 residues.

The chain combines TRBV6-4 with TRBJ1-5; D not certain. This CDR3 comprises 13 residues. Germline CDR1 MRHNA, CDR2 SNTAGT. The ends were cut back, 3 bases at V and 0 bases at J, with 3 bases in the middle. The CDR3 loop reads CASSEHSNQPQHF. The DNA of the CDR3 is TGTGCCAGCAGTGAACATAGCAATCAGCCCCAGCATTTT.

The rearrangement links TRBV28 to TRBJ2-7, with 7 bases fitting TRBD1. From germline, CDR1 is MDHEN and CDR2 SYDVKM. V shed 6 bases, J shed 3 bases, and the junction held 8 bases outside the gene matches. The CDR3 extends over 14 amino acids. CDR3 loop: CASSRDREVYEQYF. For the CDR3, the DNA is TGTGCCAGCAGCCGCGACAGGGAAGTCTACGAGCAGTACTTC.

This chain joins TRBV7-9 and TRBJ2-1, with 7 bases matching TRBD2. Trimming cost V 5 bases and J 3 bases; bases outside gene matches: 7. The CDR3 runs to 15 residues. Looked up from germline, CDR1 is SEHNR and CDR2 is FQNEAQ (reference sequence). This CDR3 reads CASSPTSASYNEQFF. In nucleotides, the CDR3 is TGTGCCAGCAGCCCAACTAGCGCAAGCTACAATGAGCAGTTCTTC.

The chain has TRBV6-1 and TRBJ2-1; tentatively, D is TRBD1 (5 bases). Trimming removed 3 bases at V and 8 bases at J, with 17 bases between. The CDR3 loop spans 15 amino acids. Per the germline V gene, CDR1 is MNHNS and CDR2 is SASEGT. This chain's CDR3 is CASSDPGSSRDEQFF. In DNA, the CDR3 is TGTGCCAGCAGTGATCCAGGGTCAAGTCGTGATGAGCAGTTCTTC.

The chain recombines TRBV19 with TRBJ1-1; D call uncertain. With 3 bases removed from V and 0 bases from J, the gap between germline ends came to 8 bases. CDR3 length: 14 residues. Germline V gives CDR1 LNHDA, CDR2 SQIVND (reference sequence). CDR3 amino acids: CASSIGVMNTEAFF. In DNA form, the CDR3 reads TGTGCCAGTAGTATCGGAGTTATGAACACTGAAGCTTTCTTT.

This chain joins TRBV4-1 and TRBJ2-2; D uncertain. Trimming pared 4 bases from V and 0 bases from J, leaving 6 bases between. CDR3 length equals 14 residues. CDR1 is MGHRA, CDR2 YSYEKL, per germline. The CDR3 protein is CASSLRANTGELFF. The CDR3 DNA reads TGCGCCAGCAGCCTACGGGCGAACACCGGGGAGCTGTTTTTT.

This chain uses TRBV30 with TRBJ1-2, with 9 bases fitting TRBD1. This CDR3 is built from 17 residues. Germline CDR1 reads GTSNPN; CDR2 reads SVGIG (reference sequence). The trim removed 2 bases at V and 7 bases at J, leaving 17 bases unmatched. The CDR3 region is CAWSPFRSGTGLSGYTF. As DNA, the CDR3 is TGTGCCTGGAGTCCCTTCAGAAGCGGGACAGGGTTAAGTGGCTACACCTTC.

This clone has only one observation. The V gene is TRBV6-5, the J gene TRBJ2-7, with D possibly being TRBD2 (5 bases). The CDR3 is 15 amino acids. Trimming shortened V by 0 bases and J by 7 bases, and 16 bases separated the two germline ends. Germline assignment: CDR1 MNHEY and CDR2 SVGAGI. Here the CDR3 reads CASSYSRGPVREQYF. The CDR3 region has the DNA TGTGCCAGCAGTTACTCCCGAGGGCCTGTGAGGGAGCAGTACTTC.

This clone has a single count. The chain uses TRBV18 and TRBJ1-1; tentatively, D is TRBD1 (5 bases). Trimming stripped 3 bases from V and 4 bases from J, with 15 bases between. The CDR3 length is 15 residues. Germline CDR1 KGHSH, CDR2 LQKENI. CDR3 sequence (DNA): TGTGCCAGCTCACCCCAAGGGGCTAGGGGCACTGAAGCTTTCTTT. Translation: CASSPQGARGTEAFF. Based on the CDR3 plus reference TRBV18 and TRBJ1-1, the full variable domain is NAGVMQNPRHLVRRRGQEARLRCSPMKGHSHVYWYRQLPEEGLKFMVYLQKENIIDESGMPKERFSAEFPKEGPSILRIQQVVRGDSAAYFCASSPQGARGTEAFFGQGTRLTVV.

The table lists this clone with a count of one. The CDR3 DNA follows: TGTGCCAGCAGTGCTTCAGGGGTGGTGAACACTGAAGCTTTCTTT. This codes for CASSASGVVNTEAFF. The chain carries TRBV27 and TRBJ1-1; tentative D call: TRBD1 (6 bases). This CDR3 has 15 amino acids. Trimming took off 5 bases at V and 0 bases at J, with 13 bases between the two ends. In germline, CDR1 is MNHEY, CDR2 SMNVEV (reference sequence).

The chain has TRBV7-8 and TRBJ2-5; 12 nucleotides align to TRBD2. The CDR3 runs to 16 residues. J was trimmed by 4 bases and V by 5 bases; bases with no gene match: 8. Per the germline V gene, CDR1 is SGHVS and CDR2 is FQNEAQ. As DNA, the CDR3 is TGTGCCAGCAGCGATCTAGCGGGAGGGGGCTTAGAGACCCAGTACTTC. It is translated as CASSDLAGGGLETQYF.

J is TRBJ1-2 and V is TRBV11-2; a possible D gene is TRBD1 (5 bases). V was pared by 1 base and J by 7 bases, with 19 bases between. The CDR3 contains 16 residues. Germline-derived CDR1 and CDR2 are SGHAT and FQNNGV. CDR3 sequence: CASSLVSSRVEFGYTF. In DNA form, the CDR3 reads TGTGCCAGCAGCTTAGTATCGTCCAGGGTGGAATTTGGCTACACCTTC.

This clone was recorded once. The chain is built from TRBV7-9 and TRBJ1-1; maybe TRBD1 (5 bases). The germline CDR1 and CDR2 sequences are SEHNR and FQNEAQ (reference sequence). The CDR3 spans 16 residues. The V end lost 2 bases, the J end lost 2 bases, and 15 bases lay between the germline ends. The chain's CDR3 is CASSLRGFEDNTEAFF. The DNA of the CDR3 is TGTGCCAGCAGCTTAAGGGGTTTTGAGGACAACACTGAAGCTTTCTTT.

The chain couples TRBV30 to TRBJ2-7; D is ambiguous. Trimming removed 4 bases from V and 3 bases from J, with 10 bases in between. CDR1 and CDR2 (germline): GTSNPN, SVGIG (reference sequence). This CDR3 comprises 12 residues. CDR3 nucleotide sequence: TGTGCCTGGACACAAAGTAACTACGAGCAGTACTTC. Its translation: CAWTQSNYEQYF.

The chain carries TRBV5-1 and TRBJ1-2; D not resolved. The CDR3 length is 14 residues. The V end lost 2 bases, the J end lost 0 bases, and 8 bases lay between the germline ends. Germline lookup yields CDR1 SGHRS and CDR2 YFSETQ. DNA for the CDR3: TGCGCCAGCAGCTTAGAGCCCTCTAACTATGGCTACACCTTC. Its protein is CASSLEPSNYGYTF.

This chain uses TRBV27 with TRBJ1-2, with D perhaps matching TRBD1 (5 bases). CDR3 length: 14 residues. V dropped 0 bases and J dropped 3 bases, with 8 bases sitting between them. Germline-derived CDR1 and CDR2 are MNHEY and SMNVEV (reference sequence). CDR3 nucleotide sequence: TGTGCCAGCAGTTTATCCCGCAGGGACTATGGCTACACCTTC. It codes for CASSLSRRDYGYTF.

The CDR3 spells CASSNSKEAFF. The CDR3 DNA is TGTGCCAGCAGCAACAGCAAAGAAGCTTTCTTT. This sequence joins TRBV7-6 and TRBJ1-1; D gene ambiguous. CDR3 length: 11 amino acids. Trimming took off 5 bases at V and 8 bases at J, with 9 bases between the two ends. Germline V gene lookup returns CDR1 SGHVS and CDR2 FNYEAQ.